Reported below is one T cell receptor beta chain. Antigen specificity is unknown. Profiled with immunoSEQ multiplex PCR; TCRdb holds only in-frame clones, not every one. Of some 170,000 clones in the sample, just over 90% were seen once. These data come from a study of T cell responses to AZD1222 COVID-19 vaccine. Whole-study findings and limits: Mostly white British, mostly female donors; authors suggested clonal diversity may be underestimated. Distributed over spike, vaccine-associated CD4 TCRs predominated at 160-218 and 743-854. Repertoires were obtained only post-peak T cell response. Unmutated variant regions are reportedly the target of nearly half of TCRs that are spike-specific.

The origin of this receptor is an adult in good health. Here the sequenced sample was peripheral blood, taken on day 0 of AZD1222 vaccination.

This CDR3 reads CASSSGAGNTIYF. As DNA, the CDR3 is TGTGCCAGCAGCTCGGGTGCTGGAAACACCATATATTTT. The chain joins TRBV5-6 to TRBJ1-3, with D unclear. Trimming shortened V by 3 bases and J by 2 bases, and 6 bases separated the two germline ends. The CDR3 contains 13 residues. The germline V gene has CDR1 SGHDT and CDR2 YYEEEE.